This T cell receptor beta chain was obtained from a study of Ad26.COV2.S vaccination and SARS-CoV-2 variants. TCRdb's table, derived via immunoSEQ multiplex PCR, lists solely in-frame clones and lacks some. The data show about 390,000 clones, about 85% seen once. The CDR3 has 16 residues. Germline V gene data show CDR1 as LGHNA and CDR2 as YNFKEQ. V was cut by 1 base and J by 8 bases, with 17 bases left in between. Treatment given: over 15 received Ad26.COV2.S at low or high dose, single or two shots; about 5 received placebo; per-sample allocation not given. Collection of the samples took place on day 63 after the first injection of vaccine or placebo. In Boston, the donor was an adult between 18-55 years of age. What was given as vaccine was an Ad26 vector encoding Wuhan-strain SARS-CoV-2 spike.

This chain uses TRBV4-2 with TRBJ1-4; no reliable D call. This TCR was recovered from a person aged 18-65 years who received the Ad26.COV2.S COVID-19 vaccine or a placebo. This specimen consisted of peripheral blood, obtained in a trial of Ad26.COV2.S vaccine versus placebo. This chain's CDR3 is CASSQGVDGGREKLFF. CDR3 sequence (DNA): TGTGCCAGCAGCCAAGGCGTGGATGGAGGGCGGGAAAAACTGTTTTTT.